This record looks at one TCR beta chain sequence and its context. What this receptor recognizes is not known. Per-base quality was not reported, and no clone a single base away is much larger than it. The germline V end is reduced by 5 bases and the J end by 11 bases; junction bases left unmatched: 14. CDR1 and CDR2, looked up from the germline V gene, are SGHTA and FQGNSA. The CDR3 sequence holds 15 residues, the cysteine and phenylalanine included. Of the read, only the CDR3 DNA is kept; its 45 bases are in frame from base 1. This specimen comes from a study of a mutant IDH1 vaccine in newly diagnosed glioma (dated by TCRdb to about 2021). Regarding the study in general: Vaccination started 4-6 weeks after radiotherapy alone, or was given together with temozolomide cycles in the groups whose treatment included chemotherapy. Longitudinal TCRB deep sequencing was performed for some 25 treated patients wherever samples were available for exploratory analyses. Peripheral blood samples were drawn at six visits, namely V03 (baseline), V05, V07, V10, V12 and V13. Of the 25 to 35 patients who were treated, around 62% were male and roughly 38% were female, and the mean age was approximately 40 years. Prior to enrollment, standard therapy consisting of radiotherapy alone, temozolomide alone, or radiochemotherapy with temozolomide had been administered to patients, with the combination being received by most patients. Visit V12 was the week-35 safety follow-up and visit V13 was the week-47 end of study. Results the study describes overall, beyond this receptor: Immune responses induced by the vaccine were seen in roughly 95% of patients across multiple MHC alleles. It was noted by the authors that analyses of patient blood samples could not be reproduced owing to sample limitations. Availability determined which PBMC samples were chosen for TCRB deep sequencing. Pseudoprogression appeared unrelated to alterations in the top peripheral T cell clonotypes detected by TCRB sequencing.

The library was produced with the immunoSEQ multiplex PCR assay. Following the manufacturer's protocol, the hsTCRB Kit was used to amplify rearranged TCR beta chain sequences. Sequencing of TCRB libraries was carried out on an Illumina MiSeq. In the authors' own workflow: Demultiplexing, trimming and gene mapping were performed with the kit vendor's proprietary platform. Sourced from immuneACCESS, this table was stored by TCRdb with only in-frame sequences that have V and J called. A share of the clones is absent; for the studies checked, an unresolved V gene accounts for under half, and the remainder has no known explanation. V and J calls and clone size follow that table, whereas D and trimming were derived from the DNA. The sample records tens of thousands of clones, 65% to 90% of which are singletons. In total, the top ten clones hold roughly 5% of the sample. This sample's time point label indicates: week 35, safety follow-up. Every vaccine dose consisted of 300 ug of a 20-mer mutant IDH1 peptide in Montanide, administered subcutaneously together with topical imiquimod. Patients received eight vaccinations in weeks 1, 3, 5, 7, 11, 15, 19 and 23, corresponding to visits V03 through V10. Newly diagnosed WHO grade 3 or 4 IDH1-mutant astrocytomas showing loss of nuclear ATRX were present in the donors. The samples were drawn from NOA16, a multicentre, single-arm, open-label phase I trial in Germany that tested a mutant IDH1 peptide vaccine in humans for the first time. Genomic DNA for TCRB sequencing was extracted from EDTA blood using the DNeasy Blood and Tissue Kit.

The sequence derives from a woman aged 45 to 65 with glioma. This chain joins TRBV7-2 to TRBJ1-5; 8 junctional bases match TRBD1. The material sequenced was PBMCs, taken from a glioma patient whose treatment included an IDH1 peptide vaccine. The DNA is TGTGCCAGCAGCGTAGGGGACAGGAGACAATCAGCCCAGCATTTT. Its coded protein is CASSVGDRRQSAQHF.